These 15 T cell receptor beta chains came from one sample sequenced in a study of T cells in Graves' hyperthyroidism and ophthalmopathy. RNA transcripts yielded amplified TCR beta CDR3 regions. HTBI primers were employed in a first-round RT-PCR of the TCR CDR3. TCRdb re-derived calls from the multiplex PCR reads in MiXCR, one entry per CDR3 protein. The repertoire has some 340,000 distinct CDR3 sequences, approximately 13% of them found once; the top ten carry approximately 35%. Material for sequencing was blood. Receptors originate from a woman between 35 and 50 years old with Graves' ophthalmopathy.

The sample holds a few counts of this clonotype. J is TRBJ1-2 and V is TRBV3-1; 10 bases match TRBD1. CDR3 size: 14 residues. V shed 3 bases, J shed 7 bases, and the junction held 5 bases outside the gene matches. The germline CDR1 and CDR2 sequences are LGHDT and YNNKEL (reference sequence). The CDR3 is CASSQTGGSFGYTF. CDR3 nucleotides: TGTGCCAGCAGCCAGACAGGGGGCTCCTTTGGCTACACCTTC.

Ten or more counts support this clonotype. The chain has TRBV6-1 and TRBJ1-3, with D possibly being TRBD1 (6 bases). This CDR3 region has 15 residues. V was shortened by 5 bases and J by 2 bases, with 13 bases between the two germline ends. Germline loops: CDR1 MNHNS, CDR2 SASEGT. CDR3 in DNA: TGTGCCAGCAGTACAACCGGGACAACTGGAAACACCATATATTTT. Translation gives CASSTTGTTGNTIYF.

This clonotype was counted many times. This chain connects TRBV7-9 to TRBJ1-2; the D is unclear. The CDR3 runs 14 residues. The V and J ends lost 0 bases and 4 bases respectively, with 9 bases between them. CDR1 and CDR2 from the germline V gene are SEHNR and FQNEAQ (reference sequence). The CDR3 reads CASSLAATRYGYTF. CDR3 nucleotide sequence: TGTGCCAGCAGCTTAGCGGCGACTCGCTATGGCTACACCTTC.

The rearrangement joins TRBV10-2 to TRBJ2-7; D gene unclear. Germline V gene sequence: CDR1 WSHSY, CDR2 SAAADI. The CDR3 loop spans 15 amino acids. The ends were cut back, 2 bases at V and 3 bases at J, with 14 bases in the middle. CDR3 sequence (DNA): TGCGCCAGCAGTGAGGAGGTCAGACAAAACTACGAGCAGTACTTC. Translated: CASSEEVRQNYEQYF.

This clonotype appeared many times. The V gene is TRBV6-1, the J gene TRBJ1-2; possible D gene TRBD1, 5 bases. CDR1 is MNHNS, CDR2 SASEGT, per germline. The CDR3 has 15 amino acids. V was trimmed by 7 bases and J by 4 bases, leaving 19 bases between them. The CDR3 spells CASMTGPSPGYGYTF. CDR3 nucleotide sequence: TGTGCCAGCATGACGGGACCATCGCCGGGCTATGGCTACACCTTC.

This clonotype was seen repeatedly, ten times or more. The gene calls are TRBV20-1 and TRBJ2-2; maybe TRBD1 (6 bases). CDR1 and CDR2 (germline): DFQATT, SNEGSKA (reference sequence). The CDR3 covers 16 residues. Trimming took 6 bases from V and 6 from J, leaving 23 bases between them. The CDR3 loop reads CSAPPGASGDAGELFF. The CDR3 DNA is TGCAGTGCCCCACCCGGGGCGTCAGGGGACGCCGGGGAGCTGTTTTTT.

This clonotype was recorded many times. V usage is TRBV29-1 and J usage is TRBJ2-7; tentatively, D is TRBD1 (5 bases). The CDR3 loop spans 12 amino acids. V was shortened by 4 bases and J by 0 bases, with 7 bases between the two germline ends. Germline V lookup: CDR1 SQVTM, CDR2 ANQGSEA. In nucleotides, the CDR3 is TGCAGCGTTGGCAGGGACTCCTACGAGCAGTACTTC. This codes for CSVGRDSYEQYF.

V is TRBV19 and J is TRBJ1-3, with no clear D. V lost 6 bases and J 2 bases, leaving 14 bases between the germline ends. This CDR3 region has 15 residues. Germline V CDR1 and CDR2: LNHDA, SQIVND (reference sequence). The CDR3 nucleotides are TGTGCCAGTAGATACGGCGTGGCAGCTGGAAACACCATATATTTT. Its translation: CASRYGVAAGNTIYF.

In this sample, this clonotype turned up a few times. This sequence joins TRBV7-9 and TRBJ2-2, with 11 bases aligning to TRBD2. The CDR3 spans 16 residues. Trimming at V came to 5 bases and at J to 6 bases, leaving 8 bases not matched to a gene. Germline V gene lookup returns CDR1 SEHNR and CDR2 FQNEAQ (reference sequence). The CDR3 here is CASSPVAGGRSGELFF. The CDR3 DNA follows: TGTGCCAGCAGCCCCGTAGCGGGAGGGCGATCCGGGGAGCTGTTTTTT.

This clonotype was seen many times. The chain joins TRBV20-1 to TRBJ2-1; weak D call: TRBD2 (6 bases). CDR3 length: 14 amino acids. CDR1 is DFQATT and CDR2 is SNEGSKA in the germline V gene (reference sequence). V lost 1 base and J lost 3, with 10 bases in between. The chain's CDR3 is CSARGGAVYNEQFF. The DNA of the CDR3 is TGCAGTGCTAGAGGCGGGGCAGTCTACAATGAGCAGTTCTTC.

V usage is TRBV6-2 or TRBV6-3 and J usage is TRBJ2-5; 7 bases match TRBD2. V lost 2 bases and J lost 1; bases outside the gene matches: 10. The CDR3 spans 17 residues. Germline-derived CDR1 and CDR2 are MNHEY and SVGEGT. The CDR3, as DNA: TGTGCCAGCAGTTACGGTTGGGGGAGGGGCACCCAAGAGACCCAGTACTTC. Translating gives CASSYGWGRGTQETQYF.

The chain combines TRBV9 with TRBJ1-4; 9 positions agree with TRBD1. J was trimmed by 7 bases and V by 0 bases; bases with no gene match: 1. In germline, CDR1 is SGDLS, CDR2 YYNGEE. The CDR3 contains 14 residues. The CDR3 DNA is TGTGCCAGCAGCGTAGGGGACAGGGTTGAAAAACTGTTTTTT. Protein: CASSVGDRVEKLFF.

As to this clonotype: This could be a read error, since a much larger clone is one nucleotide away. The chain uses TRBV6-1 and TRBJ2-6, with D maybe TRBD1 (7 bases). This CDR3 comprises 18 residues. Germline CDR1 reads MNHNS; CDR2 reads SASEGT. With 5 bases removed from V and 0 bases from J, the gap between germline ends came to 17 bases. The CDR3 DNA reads TGTGCCAGCAGTCCCGGACAGGAGGGATTCTCTGGGGCCAACGTCCTGACTTTC. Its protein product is CASSPGQEGFSGANVLTF.

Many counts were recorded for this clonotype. The CDR3: CASSPLGLAGDSSYNEQFF. The CDR3 bases are TGTGCCAGTAGTCCCCTGGGACTAGCGGGAGACTCATCCTACAATGAGCAGTTCTTC. This chain uses TRBV19 with TRBJ2-1, with TRBD2 identical over 14 bases. Germline lookup yields CDR1 LNHDA and CDR2 SQIVND (reference sequence). The CDR3 loop spans 19 amino acids. V shed 5 bases, J shed 1 base, and the junction held 10 bases outside the gene matches.

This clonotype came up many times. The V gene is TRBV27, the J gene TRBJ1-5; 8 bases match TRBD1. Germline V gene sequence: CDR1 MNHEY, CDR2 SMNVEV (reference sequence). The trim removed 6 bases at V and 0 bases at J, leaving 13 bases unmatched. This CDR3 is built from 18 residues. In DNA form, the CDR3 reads TGTGCCAGCAGCCCCCTGACAGGGGTCATCATTAGCAATCAGCCCCAGCATTTT. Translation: CASSPLTGVIISNQPQHF.